These 8 T cell receptor delta chains came from one sample sequenced in a study of gamma-delta T cells after stem cell transplantation. TCRdb re-called clones from the RT-PCR reads via CATT. Seen here are 3,000 to 4,500 delta-chain clones, about 12% observed once, and the top ten hold around 2.9%. The material sequenced was gamma-delta T cells. All receptors derive from a human donor. It is not recorded whose cells these are; they may come from a transplant donor.

This clone was detected only a few times. This chain uses TRAV29/DV5 with TRDJ1; a weak D match, TRDD3 (5 bases). The ends were cut back, 0 bases at V and 0 bases at J, with 12 bases in the middle. This CDR3 region has 15 residues. Germline loops: CDR1 NSMFDY, CDR2 ISSIKDK. The CDR3 DNA follows: TGTGCAGCAAGCGTAGGCGGGGGCCACACCGATAAACTCATCTTT. It yields the protein CAASVGGGHTDKLIF.

J is TRDJ2 and V is TRDV1, with D hard to call. This CDR3 has 18 amino acids. The ends were cut back, 6 bases at V and 3 bases at J, with 23 bases in the middle. CDR1 TSWWSYY and CDR2 QGS come from the germline V gene. CDR3 in amino acids: CALGLIYGPILLTAQLFF. CDR3 bases: TGTGCTCTTGGACTAATCTACGGACCAATACTTCTGACAGCACAACTCTTCTTT.

The genes are TRDV1 and TRDJ1; the D gene is possibly TRDD3 (8 bases). The J gene comes from matching the DNA to germline here; TCRdb lacks it. Deletions cut 5 bases from V and 7 bases from J, with 47 bases between. Germline lookup yields CDR1 TSWWSYY and CDR2 QGS. The CDR3 contains 24 residues. CDR3 residues: CALGNANSYSVVGLGEIGWGKLIF. The CDR3 coding sequence is TGTGCTCTTGGGAACGCGAATTCCTACTCGGTGGTTGGGCTGGGGGAAATCGGTTGGGGTAAACTCATCTTT.

The chain uses TRDV2 and TRDJ1, with TRDD3 as a possible D gene (5 bases). In the absence of a J gene in TCRdb, the DNA was matched to germline to assign it here. Looked up from germline, CDR1 is GEAIGNYY and CDR2 is EKD. V shed 0 bases and J shed 1 base, with 17 bases lying between them. The CDR3 is made up of 17 amino acids. The CDR3 protein is CACDTGWAPLCTDKLIF. As DNA, the CDR3 is TGTGCCTGTGACACCGGCTGGGCCCCCTTGTGCACCGATAAACTCATCTTT.

Sample share makes this clone medium-sized. The rearrangement uses TRDV3 and TRDJ1; no reliable D call. The length of the CDR3 is 13 residues. Germline V gene sequence: CDR1 TVYSNPD, CDR2 GDNSRS (reference sequence). V was pared by 4 bases and J by 4 bases, with 16 bases between. The CDR3 region is CASLGYAVDKLIF. CDR3 nucleotide sequence: TGTGCCTCCCTCGGGTACGCCGTCGATAAACTCATCTTT.

By share, this clone counts as medium-sized. The rearrangement joins TRDV1 to TRDJ1, with D uncertain. CDR1 and CDR2 (germline): TSWWSYY, QGS. CDR3 length: 17 residues. V was pared by 0 bases and J by 0 bases, with 14 bases between. The CDR3 DNA reads as TGTGCTCTTGGGGAACTCTTCGGATCTCCGTACACCGATAAACTCATCTTT. Translated: CALGELFGSPYTDKLIF.

This clone has just a few counts. Distinct nucleotide sequences in the sample also encode this CDR3. The chain couples TRDV1 to TRDJ1; 9 nucleotides match TRDD3. This CDR3 region has 25 residues. V was clipped by 0 bases and J by 1 base; unmatched bases: 30. Germline assignment: CDR1 TSWWSYY and CDR2 QGS. Written as DNA, the CDR3 is TGTGCTCTTGGGGAACTTGAGGCCTTCCCATTCTTGTACCGGGGATACGCGTATCTCACCGATAAACTCATCTTT. This translates into CALGELEAFPFLYRGYAYLTDKLIF.

This clone is labeled medium-sized. The chain recombines TRDV2 with TRDJ1, with D maybe TRDD3 (6 bases). This CDR3 comprises 15 residues. Germline V lookup: CDR1 GEAIGNYY, CDR2 EKD. Deletions cut 6 bases from V and 1 base from J, with 17 bases between. This chain's CDR3 is CACSGWGLRTDKLIF. The CDR3 region has the DNA TGTGCCTGTTCAGGTTGGGGGTTACGCACCGATAAACTCATCTTT.